The entry below gives a single TCR beta chain sequence along with its context. What it binds is not known. Sequenced by immunoSEQ multiplex PCR; TCRdb stores in-frame clones only, minus some. The sample holds some 20,000 clones, 84% seen once. The V end was cut by 0 bases, the J end by 7 bases, with 9 bases between. Germline V gene sequence: CDR1 MNHEY, CDR2 SVGAGI. CDR3 length: 14 amino acids. This entry comes from a study of OX40 agonist ivuxolimab in advanced cancers. On the study more broadly: Patients receiving dose escalation had hepatocellular carcinoma, melanoma, renal cell or head and neck cancer. Overall study findings and caveats: Some patients without response likewise showed low normalized clonal expansion. At doses 0.1 to 3.0 mg/kg, CD4+ and CD8+ clones expanded.

The chain joins TRBV6-5 to TRBJ1-4; D is uncertain. This clonotype was sampled from an adult with an advanced solid tumor such as melanoma, head and neck, liver or kidney cancer. Sequenced material: CD4+ or CD8+ T cells sorted from blood, taken in a trial of the OX40 agonist ivuxolimab. CDR3 nucleotide sequence: TGTGCCAGCAGTTACTCAGGACTGGGTGAAAAACTGTTTTTT. This codes for CASSYSGLGEKLFF.